This TCR beta chain was sequenced during a study of blood T cells in healthy people across ages. PCR was performed a second time for roughly 7 to 12 cycles using a sample-barcoded 5' primer and a J-beta primer mix. Each CDR3 protein is one row after TCRdb ran MiXCR on the 5' RACE reads. The sample contains 1.6 million or so distinct CDR3 sequences, 30% to 35% of which appear only once. Germline V gene lookup returns CDR1 MNHNS and CDR2 SASEGT. Deletions cut 3 bases from V and 2 bases from J, with 14 bases between. The CDR3 runs 16 residues. The study drew donors from healthy Caucasian individuals in Russia aged roughly 6 to 90.

This chain connects TRBV6-1 to TRBJ1-5; D gene unclear. The TCR was taken from a woman in her twenties or thirties in good health. Specimen: blood. The CDR3 loop reads CASSESRRTGNQPQHF. CDR3 nucleotides: TGTGCCAGCAGTGAGAGTCGTCGGACGGGCAATCAGCCCCAGCATTTT.